What follows are 10 T cell receptor beta chains derived from one specimen sequenced in a study of beta chain features in type 1 diabetes. Study results and limitations: Shorter TCRB CDR3s, moderately but significantly so, were found in Type 1 diabetes patients in all four CD4+ subsets.

What these receptors recognize is not known. As every portion of the isolated RNA was reverse transcribed, the sequencing read expressed TCRB transcripts. Only in-frame clones appear in the TCRdb table, and some are missing; sequencing was by immunoSEQ multiplex PCR. The sample lists about 120,000 clones, approximately 15% seen once, with 2% to 3% in the top ten. The material sequenced was central memory CD4+ T cells from blood. These receptors were obtained from a man between 18 and 35 years old with type 1 diabetes.

There are many counts of this clone. This chain joins TRBV9 and TRBJ1-2, with TRBD1 identical over 7 bases. This CDR3 contains 13 residues. With V trimmed by 3 bases and J by 5 bases, 4 bases remained unmatched. From germline, CDR1 is SGDLS and CDR2 YYNGEE. CDR3 DNA sequence: TGTGCCAGCAGCGACAGGGGAGGATATGGCTACACCTTC. This sequence encodes CASSDRGGYGYTF.

As regards this clone: The same CDR3 arises from other DNA sequences in this sample as well. This chain links TRBV29-1 with TRBJ1-1, with a tentative D call TRBD1 (5 bases). Germline V gene lookup returns CDR1 SQVTM and CDR2 ANQGSEA. The CDR3 is 15 residues long. V gave up 3 bases and J gave up 0 bases, with 14 bases separating them. In nucleotides, the CDR3 is TGCAGCGTTGAGGCAGGGTGGGGGATGAACACTGAAGCTTTCTTT. It codes for CSVEAGWGMNTEAFF.

The chain has TRBV15 and TRBJ2-5; D is uncertain. This CDR3 has 13 residues. Trimming stripped 0 bases from V and 3 bases from J, with 5 bases between. CDR1 and CDR2 from the germline V gene are LNHNV and YYDKDF (reference sequence). The CDR3 bases are TGTGCCACCAGCAGAGATCTGGAAGAGACCCAGTACTTC. This translates into CATSRDLEETQYF.

The chain has TRBV9 and TRBJ2-5; a weak D match, TRBD2 (6 bases). CDR3 size: 17 residues. V lost 0 bases, J lost 2 bases, and 17 bases lay in between. CDR1 SGDLS and CDR2 YYNGEE come from the germline V gene. The chain's CDR3 is CASSVAGGERLQETQYF. Written as DNA, the CDR3 is TGTGCCAGCAGCGTAGCTGGAGGGGAAAGGTTGCAAGAGACCCAGTACTTC.

The chain links TRBV19 to TRBJ2-1; D gene uncertain. Germline V CDR1 and CDR2: LNHDA, SQIVND (reference sequence). V gave up 7 bases and J gave up 0 bases, with 13 bases separating them. The CDR3 runs to 15 residues. The CDR3 region is CASTFSWSSYNEQFF. The CDR3 DNA reads TGTGCCAGTACCTTTAGCTGGAGCTCCTACAATGAGCAGTTCTTC. Full variable domain (missing parts from reference TRBV19 and TRBJ2-1): DGGITQSPKYLFRKEGQNVTLSCEQNLNHDAMYWYRQDPGQGLRLIYYSQIVNDFQKGDIAEGYSVSREKKESFPLTVTSAQKNPTAFYLCASTFSWSSYNEQFFGPGTRLTVL.

The chain has TRBV29-1 and TRBJ1-2; 9 bases line up with TRBD1. This CDR3 comprises 12 residues. Germline CDR1 SQVTM, CDR2 ANQGSEA. V lost 8 bases and J lost 8; bases outside the gene matches: 9. The CDR3 DNA follows: TGCAGCTTTGGACAGGGGAGTCAGGGCTACACCTTC. Translated: CSFGQGSQGYTF.

The sample holds a few counts of this clone. The chain combines TRBV10-3 with TRBJ2-3; TRBD2 matches 10 bases. The germline CDR1 and CDR2 sequences are ENHRY and SYGVKD. This CDR3 contains 16 residues. J was trimmed by 0 bases and V by 8 bases; bases with no gene match: 8. The CDR3 nucleotides are TGTGCCATCGGACGGACTAGCGGTCCTAGCACAGATACGCAGTATTTT. Its protein product is CAIGRTSGPSTDTQYF.

This clone turned up a few times. The rearrangement joins TRBV29-1 to TRBJ1-1; D ambiguous. The ends were cut back, 7 bases at V and 4 bases at J, with 10 bases in the middle. This CDR3 has 11 amino acids. CDR1 is SQVTM, CDR2 ANQGSEA, per germline. The CDR3 region is CSGQSATEAFF. The CDR3 nucleotides read TGCAGCGGACAATCCGCCACTGAAGCTTTCTTT.

This clone was counted only a few times. This sequence joins TRBV11-3 and TRBJ2-1; 13 positions agree with TRBD2. Per germline, CDR1 SGHNT and CDR2 YENEEA. After removal of 5 bases from V and 9 bases from J, the junction contained 7 bases not matched to a gene. There are 15 residues in the CDR3. The CDR3 DNA reads TGTGCCAGCAGCCTCGGGACTAGCGGGAATAGTGAGCAGTTCTTC. Encoded protein: CASSLGTSGNSEQFF. The full variable domain, its missing parts supplied by reference TRBV11-3 and TRBJ2-1, is EAGVVQSPRYKIIEKKQPVAFWCNPISGHNTLYWYLQNLGQGPELLIRYENEEAVDDSQLPKDRFSAERLKGVDSTLKIQPAELGDSAVYLCASSLGTSGNSEQFFGPGTRLTVL.

The CDR3 is CASSPGHNSYEQYF. In DNA, the CDR3 is TGCGCCAGCAGTCCGGGACACAACTCCTACGAGCAGTACTTC. The chain carries TRBV5-1 and TRBJ2-7; D is perhaps TRBD1 (6 bases). Germline V CDR1 and CDR2: SGHRS, YFSETQ. The length of the CDR3 is 14 residues. With 5 bases removed from V and 0 bases from J, the gap between germline ends came to 12 bases.